Below, one T cell receptor (beta chain) is given with its context. Clones were read by immunoSEQ multiplex PCR, and TCRdb kept only the in-frame ones, dropping some. Among under 50,000 clones listed, approximately 90% were seen once. The V and J ends lost 6 bases and 0 bases, in that order; junction bases with no gene match: 2. The CDR3 covers 15 residues. Germline V gives CDR1 SNHLY, CDR2 FYNNEI. This record comes from a study of T cell changes during pregnancy in multiple sclerosis. The source of this sequence is a female donor with multiple sclerosis, enrolled in a pregnancy study. The specimen was CD8+ T cells from peripheral blood mononuclear cells, collected before pregnancy. The chain has TRBV2 and TRBJ1-6; 7 bases are a match to TRBD1. The CDR3 reads CASRDRSSYNSPLHF. In DNA form, the CDR3 reads TGTGCCAGCAGGGACAGGAGCTCCTATAATTCACCCCTCCACTTT.